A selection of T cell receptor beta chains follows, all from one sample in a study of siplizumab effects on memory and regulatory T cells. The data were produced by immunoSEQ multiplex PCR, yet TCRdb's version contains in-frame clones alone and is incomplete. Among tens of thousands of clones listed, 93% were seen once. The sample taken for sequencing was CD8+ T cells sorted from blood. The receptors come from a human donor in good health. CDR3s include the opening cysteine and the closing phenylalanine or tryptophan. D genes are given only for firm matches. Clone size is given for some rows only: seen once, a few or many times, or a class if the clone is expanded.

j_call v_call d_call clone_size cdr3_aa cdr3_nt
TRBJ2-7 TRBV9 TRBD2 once CASSVSGNSYEQYF TGTGCCAGCAGCGTTAGCGGGAACTCCTACGAGCAGTACTTC
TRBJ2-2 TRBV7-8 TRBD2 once CASSPPASGRALFNTGELFF TGTGCCAGCAGCCCACCCGCTAGCGGGAGGGCCCTCTTCAACACCGGGGAGCTGTTTTTT
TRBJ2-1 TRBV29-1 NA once CSALLMDSLFYNEQFF TGCAGCGCCCTCCTGATGGACAGCTTGTTCTACAATGAGCAGTTCTTC
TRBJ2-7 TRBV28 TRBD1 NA CASSFTGGAGEQYF TGTGCCAGCAGTTTCACAGGGGGCGCGGGCGAGCAGTACTTC
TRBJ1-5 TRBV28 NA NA CASSTVDQPQHF TGTGCCAGCAGTACAGTAGATCAGCCCCAGCATTTT
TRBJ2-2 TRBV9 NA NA CASSTPELDTGELFF TGTGCCAGCAGCACCCCGGAACTGGACACCGGGGAGCTGTTTTTT
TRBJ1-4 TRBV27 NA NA CASKMGPMGEKLFF TGTGCCAGCAAAATGGGGCCGATGGGCGAAAAACTGTTTTTT
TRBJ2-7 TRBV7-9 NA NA CASSPVTAPYEQYF TGTGCCAGCAGCCCCGTGACAGCACCCTACGAGCAGTACTTC
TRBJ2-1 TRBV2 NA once CASSVGLTEQFF TGTGCCAGCAGTGTGGGGCTAACTGAGCAGTTCTTC
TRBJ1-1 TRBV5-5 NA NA CASSLVASLNTEAFF TGTGCCAGCAGCTTGGTTGCGTCCCTGAACACTGAAGCTTTCTTT
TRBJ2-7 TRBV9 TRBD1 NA CASGGGTGAYEQYF TGTGCCAGCGGAGGGGGGACAGGGGCCTACGAGCAGTACTTC
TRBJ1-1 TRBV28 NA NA CASSTLRDISQAFF TGTGCCAGCAGTACCCTCCGGGACATTTCTCAAGCTTTCTTT
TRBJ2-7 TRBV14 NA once CASSPEKETYEQYF TGTGCCAGCAGCCCGGAGAAGGAGACCTACGAGCAGTACTTC